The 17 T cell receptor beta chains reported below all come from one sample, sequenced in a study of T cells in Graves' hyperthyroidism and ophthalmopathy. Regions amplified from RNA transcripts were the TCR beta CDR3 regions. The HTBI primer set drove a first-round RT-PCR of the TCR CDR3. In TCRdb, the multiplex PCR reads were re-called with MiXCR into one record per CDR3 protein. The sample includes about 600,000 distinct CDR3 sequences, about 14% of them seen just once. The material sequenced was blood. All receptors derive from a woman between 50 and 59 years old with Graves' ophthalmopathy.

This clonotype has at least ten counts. In nucleotides, the CDR3 is TGCGCCAGCAGCCAAGTTGTGGGGGCGGGTGAAGCTTTCTTT. Translating gives CASSQVVGAGEAFF. V and J are TRBV4-3 and TRBJ1-1; tentatively, D is TRBD1 (6 bases). Trimming left V 1 base short and J 7 bases short, with 13 bases between. CDR3 length equals 14 residues. Per germline, CDR1 LGHNA and CDR2 YSLEER.

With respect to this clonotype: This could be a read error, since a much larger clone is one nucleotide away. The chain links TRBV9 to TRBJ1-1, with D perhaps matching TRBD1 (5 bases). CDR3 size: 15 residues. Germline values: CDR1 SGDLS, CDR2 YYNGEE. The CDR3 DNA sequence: TGTGCCAGCGGCGTAGAGCCCGGGGCCAACACTGAAGCTTTCTTT. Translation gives CASGVEPGANTEAFF. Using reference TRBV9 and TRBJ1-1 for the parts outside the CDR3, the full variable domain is DSGVTQTPKHLITATGQRVTLRCSPRSGDLSVYWYQQSLDQGLQFLIQYYNGEERAKGNILERFSAQQFPDLHSELNLSSLELGDSALYFCASGVEPGANTEAFFGQGTRLTVV.

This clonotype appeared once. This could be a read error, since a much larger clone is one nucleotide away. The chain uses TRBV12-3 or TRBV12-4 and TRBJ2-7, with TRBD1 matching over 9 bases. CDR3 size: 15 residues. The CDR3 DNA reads TGTGCCAGCAGTACCGGGACAGGGAGCTCCCACGAGCAGTACTTC. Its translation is CASSTGTGSSHEQYF.

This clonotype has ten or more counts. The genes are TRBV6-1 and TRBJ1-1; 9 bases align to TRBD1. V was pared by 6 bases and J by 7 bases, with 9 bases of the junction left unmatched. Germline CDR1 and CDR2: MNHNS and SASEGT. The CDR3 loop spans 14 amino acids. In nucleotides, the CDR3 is TGTGCCAGCAGCTTGATGACAGGGGGGGTTGAAGCTTTCTTT. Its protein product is CASSLMTGGVEAFF.

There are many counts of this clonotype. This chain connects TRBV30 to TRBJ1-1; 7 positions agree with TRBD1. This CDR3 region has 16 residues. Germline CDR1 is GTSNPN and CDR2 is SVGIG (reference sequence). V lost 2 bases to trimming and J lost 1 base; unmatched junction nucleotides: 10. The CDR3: CAWSFSLGDRNTEAFF. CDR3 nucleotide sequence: TGTGCCTGGAGTTTTTCTCTGGGGGACAGGAACACTGAAGCTTTCTTT.

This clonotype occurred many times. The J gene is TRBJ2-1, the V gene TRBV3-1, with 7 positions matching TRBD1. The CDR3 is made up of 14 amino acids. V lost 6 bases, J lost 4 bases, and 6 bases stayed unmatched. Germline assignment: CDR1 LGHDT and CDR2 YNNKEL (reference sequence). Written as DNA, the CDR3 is TGTGCCAGCAGGTCGGGACAGCTTTACAATGAGCAGTTCTTC. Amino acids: CASRSGQLYNEQFF.

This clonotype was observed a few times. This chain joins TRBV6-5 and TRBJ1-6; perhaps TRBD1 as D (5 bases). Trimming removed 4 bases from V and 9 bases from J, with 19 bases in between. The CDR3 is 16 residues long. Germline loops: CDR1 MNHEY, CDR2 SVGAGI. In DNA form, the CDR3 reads TGTGCCAGCAGTTCTCCCCGGGGGGTAATTGGTTCACCCCTCCACTTT. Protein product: CASSSPRGVIGSPLHF.

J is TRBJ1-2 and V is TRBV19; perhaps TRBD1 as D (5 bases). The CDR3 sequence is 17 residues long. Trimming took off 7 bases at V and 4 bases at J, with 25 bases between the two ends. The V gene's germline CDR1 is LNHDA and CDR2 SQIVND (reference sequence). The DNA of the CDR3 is TGTGCCAGTACCTCAACAGGCGGTTCCGGGACCTTCTATGGCTACACCTTC. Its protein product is CASTSTGGSGTFYGYTF. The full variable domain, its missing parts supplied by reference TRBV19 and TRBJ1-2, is DGGITQSPKYLFRKEGQNVTLSCEQNLNHDAMYWYRQDPGQGLRLIYYSQIVNDFQKGDIAEGYSVSREKKESFPLTVTSAQKNPTAFYLCASTSTGGSGTFYGYTFGSGTRLTVV.

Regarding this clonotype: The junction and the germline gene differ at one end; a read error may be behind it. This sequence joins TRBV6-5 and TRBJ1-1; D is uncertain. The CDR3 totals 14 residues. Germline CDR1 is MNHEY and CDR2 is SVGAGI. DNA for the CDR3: TGTGCCAGCAGTTACGGAATAGGGAACACTAAAGCTTTCTTT. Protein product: CASSYGIGNTKAFF.

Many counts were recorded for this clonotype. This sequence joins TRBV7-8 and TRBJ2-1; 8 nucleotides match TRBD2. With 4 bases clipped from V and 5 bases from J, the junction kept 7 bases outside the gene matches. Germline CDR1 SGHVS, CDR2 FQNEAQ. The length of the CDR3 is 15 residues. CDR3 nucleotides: TGTGCCAGCAGCTCTGGACTAGCTTTCGACAATGAGCAGTTCTTC. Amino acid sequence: CASSSGLAFDNEQFF.

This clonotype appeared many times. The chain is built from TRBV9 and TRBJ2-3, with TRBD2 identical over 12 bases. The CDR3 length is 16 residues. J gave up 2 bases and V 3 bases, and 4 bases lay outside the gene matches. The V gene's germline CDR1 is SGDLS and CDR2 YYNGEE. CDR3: CASSEWTSGITDTQYF. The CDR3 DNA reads TGTGCCAGCAGCGAATGGACTAGCGGGATCACAGATACGCAGTATTTT.

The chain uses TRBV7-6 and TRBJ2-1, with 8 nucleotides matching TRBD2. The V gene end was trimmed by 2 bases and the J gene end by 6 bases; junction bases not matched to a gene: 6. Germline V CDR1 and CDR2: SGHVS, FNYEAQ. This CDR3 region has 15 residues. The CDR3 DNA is TGTGCCAGCAGCTTAAGTTCACTAGCGGTCAATGAGCAGTTCTTC. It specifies CASSLSSLAVNEQFF.

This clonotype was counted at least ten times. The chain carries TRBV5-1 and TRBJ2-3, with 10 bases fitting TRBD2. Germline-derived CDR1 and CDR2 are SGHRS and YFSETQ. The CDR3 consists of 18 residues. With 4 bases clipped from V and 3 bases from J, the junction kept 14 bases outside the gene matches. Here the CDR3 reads CASSNPSGRLRGTDTQYF. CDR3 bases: TGCGCCAGCAGCAATCCTAGCGGGAGACTGAGGGGGACAGATACGCAGTATTTT. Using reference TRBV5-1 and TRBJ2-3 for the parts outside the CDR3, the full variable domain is KAGVTQTPRYLIKTRGQQVTLSCSPISGHRSVSWYQQTPGQGLQFLFEYFSETQRNKGNFPGRFSGRQFSNSRSEMNVSTLELGDSALYLCASSNPSGRLRGTDTQYFGPGTRLTVL.

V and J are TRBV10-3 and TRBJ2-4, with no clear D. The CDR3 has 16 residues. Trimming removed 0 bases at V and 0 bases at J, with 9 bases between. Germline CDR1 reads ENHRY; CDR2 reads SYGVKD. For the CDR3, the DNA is TGTGCCATCAGTGAGTCGGGTCGGACAGCCAAAAACATTCAGTACTTC. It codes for CAISESGRTAKNIQYF.

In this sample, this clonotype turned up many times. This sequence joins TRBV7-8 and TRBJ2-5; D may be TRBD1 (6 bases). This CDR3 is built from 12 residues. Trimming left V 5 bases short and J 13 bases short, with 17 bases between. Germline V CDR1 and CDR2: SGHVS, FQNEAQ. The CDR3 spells CASSHISDSGYF. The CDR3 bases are TGTGCCAGCAGCCATATATCGGACAGTGGGTACTTC.

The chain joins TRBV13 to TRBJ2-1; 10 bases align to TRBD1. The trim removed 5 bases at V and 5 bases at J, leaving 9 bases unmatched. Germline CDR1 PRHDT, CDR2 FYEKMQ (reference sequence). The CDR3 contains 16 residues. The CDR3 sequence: CASSPRDRGPNNEQFF. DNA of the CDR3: TGTGCCAGCAGCCCAAGGGACAGGGGTCCAAACAATGAGCAGTTCTTC.

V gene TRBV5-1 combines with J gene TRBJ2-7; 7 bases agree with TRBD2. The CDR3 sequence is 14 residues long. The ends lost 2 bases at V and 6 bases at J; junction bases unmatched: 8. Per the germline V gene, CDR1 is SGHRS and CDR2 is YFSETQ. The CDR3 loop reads CASSFSGRGTEQYF. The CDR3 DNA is TGCGCCAGCAGCTTCAGCGGGCGGGGGACCGAGCAGTACTTC.